This T cell receptor beta chain was sequenced during a study of human T cells and chemical hapten exposure. Study-level information: Mainly, slight library volume differences in the pool made TCR yields vary. The study's findings and limits: TCRs at a frequency above 1 in 1000 stayed unchanged with DPC sensitization.

The study extracted total RNA from unfractionated whole blood. This clonotype occurred many times. What it recognizes is unknown. Library construction involved attaching unique molecular identifiers to individual cDNA molecules, which allowed quantitative, reproducible TCR counting. As handled by the study authors: Sample TCR counts, which ranged from about 20,000 to 690,600, had a median of about 100,000. TCRdb ran MiXCR on the reads and lists one entry per CDR3 protein. It is TCRdb's table, rather than the study itself, that gives the V and J calls and clone size. The top ten clones hold 1.1% to 1.5% of a sample with about 120,000 distinct CDR3 sequences, about 7.7% of them seen once. The specimen sequenced was whole blood. The sequence came from a human donor in good health. Some clones in this sample may be carry-over from other donors' samples.

CDR3 sequence: CSARTAGASYEQYF. In nucleotides, the CDR3 is TGCAGTGCTAGGACAGCGGGGGCTTCCTACGAGCAGTACTTC. This chain joins TRBV20-1 and TRBJ2-7; 8 bases agree with TRBD2. The length of the CDR3 is 14 residues. V shed 3 bases and J 1 base; nucleotides not matched to a gene: 5. Germline V gives CDR1 DFQATT, CDR2 SNEGSKA (reference sequence).